This TCR beta chain comes out of a study of blood T cell repertoires in COVID-19. Turning to the study itself: Donors of Cohort 3 who recovered were those that had two negative PCRs, clearance, or symptom resolution. T cells, B-cell-depleted T cells, or PBMCs provided the cDNA or gDNA that served as material.

Germline loops: CDR1 MDHEN, CDR2 SYDVKM. The CDR3 loop spans 14 amino acids. V was trimmed by 5 bases and J by 2 bases, leaving 13 bases between them. Measured with immunoSEQ multiplex PCR; TCRdb has only the in-frame clones, and not every one. This sample yields about 190,000 clones, of which about 86% are seen a single time; 20% to 25% belongs to the top ten. The TCR originated in a woman aged 40 to 50 in a cohort exposed to, infected with or recovered from COVID-19 (not recorded which). The chain combines TRBV28 with TRBJ2-7, with a tentative D call TRBD1 (6 bases). What was sequenced was PBMCs or T cells enriched from blood (not recorded which). The CDR3 loop reads CASSPQGTPYEQYF. CDR3 nucleotides: TGTGCCAGCAGTCCCCAGGGGACCCCCTACGAGCAGTACTTC. Looking up the rest from reference TRBV28 and TRBJ2-7 gives the full variable domain: DVKVTQSSRYLVKRTGEKVFLECVQDMDHENMFWYRQDPGLGLRLIYFSYDVKMKEKGDIPEGYSVSREKKERFSLILESASTNQTSMYLCASSPQGTPYEQYFGPGTRLTVT.